These 5 T cell receptor beta chains came from one sample sequenced in a study of beta chain features in type 1 diabetes. Findings and limits, study-wide: Type 1 diabetes patients showed a moderate but significant shortening of TCRB CDR3s in all four CD4+ subsets.

The authors reverse transcribed all of the isolated RNA, so sequencing captured expressed TCRB transcripts. The repertoire was sequenced with immunoSEQ multiplex PCR; TCRdb's copy has only in-frame clones and lacks some. The profile shows roughly 70,000 clones, more than 45% of them singletons. Their recognized antigens are unknown. The specimen sequenced was central memory CD4+ T cells from blood. Receptors were obtained from a man aged 25 to 45 with type 1 diabetes.

The V call is TRBV5-1, the J call TRBJ2-7; the D gene is possibly TRBD1 (5 bases). CDR1 SGHRS and CDR2 YFSETQ come from the germline V gene. V lost 0 bases and J 7 bases, leaving 26 bases between the germline ends. The CDR3 runs to 18 residues. This chain's CDR3 is CASSLGTGPDRFPREQYF. The CDR3 DNA is TGCGCCAGCAGCTTGGGAACAGGACCCGACCGCTTTCCTAGGGAGCAGTACTTC.

The chain is built from TRBV7-6 and TRBJ1-1; a possible D gene is TRBD1 (6 bases). Per the germline V gene, CDR1 is SGHVS and CDR2 is FNYEAQ. The CDR3 has 14 amino acids. V lost 2 bases to trimming and J lost 1 base, with 8 bases between them. Here the CDR3 reads CASSLTGTNTEAFF. The CDR3 DNA is TGTGCCAGCAGCTTAACAGGGACGAACACTGAAGCTTTCTTT.

This sequence joins TRBV25-1 and TRBJ1-2; a weak D match, TRBD1 (5 bases). The germline V gene has CDR1 MGHDK and CDR2 SYGVNS. V dropped 1 base and J dropped 6 bases, with 12 bases sitting between them. There are 14 residues in the CDR3. The CDR3 DNA reads TGTGCCAGCAGTGAATCGGGCAGGGAAAATGGCTACACCTTC. Its translation: CASSESGRENGYTF.

V and J are TRBV4-2 and TRBJ2-2; TRBD2 matches 9 bases. Germline V gene sequence: CDR1 LGHNA, CDR2 YNFKEQ. V gave up 0 bases and J gave up 6 bases; unmatched junction bases: 5. This CDR3 spans 16 amino acids. The CDR3 bases are TGTGCCAGCAGCCAAGACGGACTAGCGAGGGCCGGGGAGCTGTTTTTT. It yields the protein CASSQDGLARAGELFF.

This clone occurred once. Other nucleotide sequences from this sample produce the same CDR3. V usage is TRBV5-4 and J usage is TRBJ2-2, with 8 bases matching TRBD1. Germline V gene lookup returns CDR1 SGHNT and CDR2 YYREEE (reference sequence). The junction had 3 bases not matched to a gene; V was cut back by 4 bases and J by 4 bases. The CDR3 totals 14 residues. The CDR3: CASSTGQGTGELFF. In DNA form, the CDR3 reads TGTGCCAGCAGCACCGGACAGGGCACCGGGGAGCTGTTTTTT.